Listed here is a single T cell receptor (beta chain). These data originate in a study of shared clonotypes between healthy human individuals. The method was immunoSEQ multiplex PCR; TCRdb's version includes in-frame clones alone and lacks a portion of them. The sample consists of around 240,000 clones, approximately 65% of them appearing once. This receptor was obtained from a man aged 30 to 39 in good health. Sequenced input: memory CD4+ T cells sorted from blood. Stated subset: CD45RA-negative fraction.

The CDR3: CASSEIGWDEQFF. The DNA for the CDR3 is TGTGCCAGCAGTGAGATAGGTTGGGATGAGCAGTTCTTC. The chain employs TRBV6-6 and TRBJ2-1; no reliable D call. V gave up 5 bases and J gave up 8 bases, with 13 bases separating them. CDR1 MNHNY and CDR2 SVGAGI come from the germline V gene (reference sequence). The CDR3 runs to 13 residues.